The 3 T cell receptor beta chains listed next were all sequenced from one sample in a study of T cells after yellow fever vaccination. TCRdb reprocessed the 5' RACE reads via MiXCR and lists one record per CDR3 protein. This table holds approximately 160,000 distinct CDR3 sequences, roughly 9% found once. This material consisted of CD8+ T cells sorted from PBMCs, taken 45 days after the yellow fever booster vaccination. Receptors originate from a man aged 18 to 30 who received the YFV17D yellow fever vaccine.

Concerning this clonotype itself: An end of the junction differs from the germline gene, which may be a read error. The V call is TRBV10-3, the J call TRBJ1-5; D is undetermined. This CDR3 contains 13 residues. Looked up from germline, CDR1 is ENHRY and CDR2 is SYGVKD. This CDR3 reads CAISKSEGQPQHF. CDR3 coding DNA: TGTGCCATCAGTAAGTCGGAGGGTCAGCCCCAGCATTTT.

V gene TRBV4-1 combines with J gene TRBJ1-2, with no clear D. CDR1 is MGHRA and CDR2 is YSYEKL in the germline V gene. The CDR3 contains 14 residues. Trimming removed 0 bases at V and 1 base at J, with 6 bases between. CDR3 nucleotides: TGCGCCAGCAGCCAAGATCCGAGTAACTATGGCTACACCTTC. It encodes CASSQDPSNYGYTF.

This clonotype has just a few counts. The gene calls are TRBV30 and TRBJ2-7; possibly TRBD1 or TRBD2 for D (5 bases each). Trimming left V 4 bases short and J 1 base short, with 14 bases between. The V gene's germline CDR1 is GTSNPN and CDR2 SVGIG (reference sequence). The CDR3 has 14 amino acids. CDR3 amino acids: CAWTSWDRSYEQYF. The CDR3 DNA reads TGTGCCTGGACAAGTTGGGACCGATCCTACGAGCAGTACTTC.